This T cell receptor beta chain was retrieved from a study of T-cell reconstitution after alpha-beta-depleted transplantation in children. This clonotype was found many times. The ends were cut back, 2 bases at V and 2 bases at J, with 15 bases in the middle. CDR3 length equals 16 residues. From germline, CDR1 is SGHRS and CDR2 YFSETQ. It was with unique molecular identifiers that the TCRbeta library was prepared. TCRdb processed the PCR reads anew with MiXCR; each CDR3 protein has one entry. The sample gives tens of thousands of distinct CDR3 sequences, about 5.8% of which show up once; around 6.6% is in the top ten.

V usage is TRBV5-1 and J usage is TRBJ2-3, with a possible D match to TRBD2 (6 bases). The origin of this receptor is a male patient under 18 who had a stem cell transplant for acute myeloid leukemia, so the T cells may come from the graft donor. This specimen was PBMCs, mostly from graft donor cells, taken 180 days after TCRalphabeta/CD19-depleted stem cell transplant. CDR3 region: CASSFFRDSPTDTQYF. The CDR3 DNA reads as TGCGCCAGCAGCTTCTTCCGGGACTCTCCCACAGATACGCAGTATTTT.